The present T cell receptor (beta chain) was sequenced within a study of spatial heterogeneity in lung cancer. Overall study: There were consistently more beta-chain sequences detected than alpha-chain sequences. For the average unique TCR and UMI combination, more than 8.5 occurrences appeared in raw reads.

The CDR3 runs to 13 residues. Germline V gene lookup returns CDR1 SQVTM and CDR2 ANQGSEA. Trimming left V 6 bases short and J 2 bases short, with 14 bases between. TCR cDNA molecules were tagged individually, and each one carried a unique molecular identifier. TCRdb fed the 5' RACE reads into MiXCR, producing one record per CDR3 protein. The sample has a few thousand distinct CDR3 sequences; roughly a fifth are singletons. As for time point: sample taken at primary tumor resection. Whole RNA, which was extracted from tumor, nontumor lung tissue or frozen PBMC, was sequenced without any cell sorting. The donor population consisted of over 55 patients with untreated, early-stage non-small cell lung cancer.

V usage is TRBV29-1 and J usage is TRBJ2-7; D is tentatively TRBD1 or TRBD2 (5 bases each). Sequencing used PBMCs, obtained at surgery. This receptor was obtained from a male donor with early-stage non-small cell lung cancer. The CDR3 here is CSVRTGGAYEQYF. In DNA form, the CDR3 reads TGCAGCGTCAGGACTGGGGGAGCCTACGAGCAGTACTTC.